The text below deals with one T cell receptor (beta chain). Using immunoSEQ multiplex PCR, the repertoire was profiled, and TCRdb retains in-frame clones only, with some absent. The repertoire holds about 200,000 clones, with roughly nine tenths as singletons. This sample is part of a study of blood T cell repertoires in COVID-19. J lost 9 bases, V lost 3 bases, and 15 bases had no gene match. The CDR3 is 17 residues long. Germline loops: CDR1 SNHLY, CDR2 FYNNEI. Sequencing input: PBMCs or T cells enriched from blood (not recorded which). The origin of this receptor is a woman aged 18-30 years who had recovered from COVID-19. This chain uses TRBV2 with TRBJ1-5; 9 nucleotides align to TRBD1. CDR3 coding DNA: TGTGCCAGCAGTGAGAATCCGGGACAGGGAAGAGGAGGGCCCCAGCATTTT. It codes for CASSENPGQGRGGPQHF.